The 21 T cell receptor beta chains reported below all come from one sample, sequenced in a study of cytomegalovirus exposure and HLA in healthy donors. The study ran its PCR with 60 Vbeta and 13 Jbeta primers. Sequencing used immunoSEQ multiplex PCR; TCRdb keeps in-frame clones, though not all of them. This sample has about 140,000 clones, with about 79% found just once. The sample consisted of PBMCs. These receptors originate from a woman younger than 45 in good health and CMV-seronegative.

This chain joins TRBV6-1 and TRBJ2-1, with D maybe TRBD2 (5 bases). Trimming removed 0 bases from V and 10 bases from J, with 10 bases in between. This CDR3 is built from 13 residues. Germline lookup yields CDR1 MNHNS and CDR2 SASEGT. The CDR3 DNA sequence: TGTGCCAGCAGTGAAGCGCGGGCCCCGGAGCAGTTCTTC. This gives the protein CASSEARAPEQFF.

The chain employs TRBV5-1 and TRBJ1-2; 7 bases agree with TRBD1. The germline CDR1 and CDR2 sequences are SGHRS and YFSETQ. This CDR3 has 14 residues. V lost 3 bases and J lost 3; bases outside the gene matches: 5. The CDR3 coding sequence is TGCGCCAGCAGCTCGACAGGGTTGGACTATGGCTACACCTTC. As protein: CASSSTGLDYGYTF.

The chain combines TRBV6-4 with TRBJ2-3; tentatively, D is TRBD1 (5 bases). This CDR3 is 14 amino acids long. V lost 2 bases and J lost 4, with 10 bases in between. Germline CDR1 is MRHNA and CDR2 is SNTAGT. CDR3 residues: CASSDMVGADTQYF. CDR3 in DNA: TGTGCCAGCAGTGACATGGTAGGGGCAGATACGCAGTATTTT.

J is TRBJ1-5 and V is TRBV27, with D perhaps matching TRBD1 (6 bases). The germline V gene encodes CDR1 MNHEY and CDR2 SMNVEV (reference sequence). This CDR3 region has 17 residues. V shed 4 bases and J shed 6 bases, with 22 bases lying between them. The CDR3 here is CASSSSMGHPGGQPQHF. In DNA form, the CDR3 reads TGTGCCAGCAGTTCATCTATGGGACACCCAGGAGGTCAGCCCCAGCATTTT.

The chain has TRBV6-1 and TRBJ2-3; D unresolved. There are 13 residues in the CDR3. Germline V gives CDR1 MNHNS, CDR2 SASEGT. The V gene lost 4 bases and the J gene lost 2 bases, with 7 bases spanning the gap. The CDR3 coding sequence is TGTGCCAGCAGTGTTAAATACACAGATACGCAGTATTTT. Protein product: CASSVKYTDTQYF.

This rearrangement joins TRBV5-4 to TRBJ1-1, with 7 bases identical to TRBD1. With 2 bases clipped from V and 1 base from J, the junction kept 5 bases outside the gene matches. CDR1 SGHNT and CDR2 YYREEE come from the germline V gene (reference sequence). The CDR3 sequence is 15 residues long. CDR3 residues: CASSFPGQQNTEAFF. DNA of the CDR3: TGTGCCAGCAGCTTTCCGGGACAGCAGAACACTGAAGCTTTCTTT.

This chain uses TRBV7-2 with TRBJ2-7; possibly TRBD2 for D (7 bases). Trimming cost V 0 bases and J 0 bases, with 21 bases left between them. In germline, CDR1 is SGHTA, CDR2 FQGNSA. The CDR3 runs to 19 residues. The CDR3, as DNA: TGTGCCAGCAGCTTAGCCGGGCAGGGGCCTAGCGGTTTCTCCTACGAGCAGTACTTC. This translates into CASSLAGQGPSGFSYEQYF.

V usage is TRBV7-9 and J usage is TRBJ1-2; D might be TRBD1 (5 bases). Germline lookup yields CDR1 SEHNR and CDR2 FQNEAQ (reference sequence). V lost 2 bases and J 6 bases, leaving 13 bases between the germline ends. The CDR3 length is 14 residues. Here the CDR3 reads CASSLFQGVDGYTF. In DNA, the CDR3 is TGTGCCAGCAGCTTATTCCAGGGTGTGGATGGCTACACCTTC.

This clone was recorded once. This chain uses TRBV5-5 with TRBJ2-1, with 7 bases aligning to TRBD2. Germline trimming cut 8 bases from V and 0 bases from J; bases unmatched to any gene: 11. The germline CDR1 and CDR2 sequences are SGHKS and YYEKEE (reference sequence). The CDR3 extends over 16 amino acids. CDR3 sequence (DNA): TGTGCCAGTACCCGGGAGGCCACGAGCTCCTACAATGAGCAGTTCTTC. This codes for CASTREATSSYNEQFF.

This chain links TRBV7-9 with TRBJ1-4; D might be TRBD1 (6 bases). CDR3 size: 13 residues. Trimming took off 5 bases at V and 5 bases at J, with 9 bases between the two ends. Germline CDR1 and CDR2: SEHNR and FQNEAQ (reference sequence). CDR3 amino acids: CASSRGGNEKLFF. The CDR3 bases are TGTGCCAGCAGCAGGGGGGGAAATGAAAAACTGTTTTTT.

This clone was observed a few times. The chain has TRBV6-5 and TRBJ2-3; 10 nucleotides match TRBD1. Germline V gives CDR1 MNHEY, CDR2 SVGAGI. V dropped 8 bases and J dropped 6; count of bases not matched to a gene: 8. The CDR3 contains 14 residues. The CDR3 sequence: CASSRDRGGDTQYF. The CDR3 nucleotides read TGTGCCAGCTCCAGGGACAGGGGAGGTGATACGCAGTATTTT.

The chain joins TRBV12-5 to TRBJ2-7; 9 bases are a match to TRBD1. The CDR3 covers 17 residues. V lost 0 bases, J lost 1 base, and 7 bases stayed unmatched. CDR1 and CDR2 from the germline V gene are LGHNT and FRNRAP. In DNA form, the CDR3 reads TGTGCTAGTGGTTTGGTGCGCCCCGGGACAGGGTCCTACGAGCAGTACTTC. Its protein product is CASGLVRPGTGSYEQYF.

This clone was seen a single time. The rearrangement links TRBV6-6 to TRBJ1-2; 7 bases line up with TRBD1. Losses at the gene ends were 7 bases for V and 2 bases for J; bases not matched to a gene: 7. The CDR3 totals 14 residues. From germline, CDR1 is MNHNY and CDR2 SVGAGI (reference sequence). CDR3 DNA sequence: TGTGCCAGCACCATGGACAGGACCAACTATGGCTACACCTTC. Residues: CASTMDRTNYGYTF.

This clone was counted between two and nine times. The V call is TRBV28, the J call TRBJ2-3, with D maybe TRBD1 (6 bases). This CDR3 comprises 14 residues. Germline CDR1 and CDR2: MDHEN and SYDVKM. Trimming left V 3 bases short and J 3 bases short, with 10 bases between. The CDR3: CASSFPGQTDTQYF. The CDR3 region has the DNA TGTGCCAGCAGTTTCCCAGGACAGACAGATACGCAGTATTTT. The full variable domain, in which reference TRBV28 and TRBJ2-3 provide the parts outside the CDR3, is DVKVTQSSRYLVKRTGEKVFLECVQDMDHENMFWYRQDPGLGLRLIYFSYDVKMKEKGDIPEGYSVSREKKERFSLILESASTNQTSMYLCASSFPGQTDTQYFGPGTRLTVL.

This chain connects TRBV29-1 to TRBJ2-1; TRBD1 agrees at 9 bases. This CDR3 is built from 15 residues. CDR1 is SQVTM, CDR2 ANQGSEA, per germline. V shed 4 bases and J 7 bases; nucleotides not matched to a gene: 11. CDR3 sequence reads: CSVVEKWTGENEQFF. CDR3 coding DNA: TGCAGCGTTGTTGAAAAGTGGACAGGGGAAAATGAGCAGTTCTTC.

The chain employs TRBV7-9 and TRBJ1-2; D is uncertain. V lost 2 bases and J 8 bases, leaving 18 bases between the germline ends. CDR3 length equals 15 residues. CDR1 is SEHNR, CDR2 FQNEAQ, per germline (reference sequence). CDR3 DNA sequence: TGTGCCAGCAGCTTAACGGAGGGAATCAAAGGGGGCTACACCTTC. It specifies CASSLTEGIKGGYTF.

The V call is TRBV6-6, the J call TRBJ1-2; TRBD1 aligns across 8 bases. There are 15 residues in the CDR3. The germline gives CDR1 MNHNY, CDR2 SVGAGI (reference sequence). J gave up 6 bases and V 4 bases, and 10 bases lay outside the gene matches. CDR3 region: CASSSIGQGRHGYTF. Here the CDR3 DNA reads TGTGCCAGCAGTTCAATAGGACAGGGCAGGCATGGCTACACCTTC.

The gene calls are TRBV5-4 and TRBJ2-3, with 7 bases matching TRBD1. The CDR3 loop spans 15 amino acids. CDR1 is SGHNT, CDR2 YYREEE, per germline (reference sequence). Trimming removed 6 bases from V and 0 bases from J; junction bases left unmatched: 7. The CDR3 coding sequence is TGTGCCAGCACCTTACAGGGGTCTAGCACAGATACGCAGTATTTT. Its translation is CASTLQGSSTDTQYF. The variable domain in full, with the rest retrieved from reference TRBV5-4 and TRBJ2-3, is ETGVTQSPTHLIKTRGQQVTLRCSSQSGHNTVSWYQQALGQGPQFIFQYYREEENGRGNFPPRFSGLQFPNYSSELNVNALELDDSALYLCASTLQGSSTDTQYFGPGTRLTVL.

The chain employs TRBV19 and TRBJ1-5, with unresolved D. Germline lookup yields CDR1 LNHDA and CDR2 SQIVND (reference sequence). This CDR3 comprises 13 residues. The V end lost 2 bases, the J end lost 7 bases, and 9 bases lay between the germline ends. This CDR3 reads CASSISWEQPQHF. The CDR3 coding sequence is TGTGCCAGTAGTATATCCTGGGAGCAGCCCCAGCATTTT. Full variable domain (missing parts from reference TRBV19 and TRBJ1-5): DGGITQSPKYLFRKEGQNVTLSCEQNLNHDAMYWYRQDPGQGLRLIYYSQIVNDFQKGDIAEGYSVSREKKESFPLTVTSAQKNPTAFYLCASSISWEQPQHFGDGTRLSIL.

The chain joins TRBV7-9 to TRBJ1-2; 9 bases map to TRBD1. The CDR3 runs to 15 residues. The V segment lost 4 bases and the J segment 4 bases; nucleotides outside the gene matches: 7. The germline V gene has CDR1 SEHNR and CDR2 FQNEAQ (reference sequence). The CDR3 protein is CASSSPDRGGYGYTF. In DNA, the CDR3 is TGTGCCAGCAGCTCCCCGGACAGGGGCGGCTATGGCTACACCTTC.

J is TRBJ2-3 and V is TRBV2; 9 nucleotides align to TRBD2. Germline CDR1 reads SNHLY; CDR2 reads FYNNEI. V lost 0 bases, J lost 3 bases, and 7 bases stayed unmatched. This CDR3 has 17 residues. CDR3 nucleotide sequence: TGTGCCAGCAGTGAAGCTCCCGGACTAGCGCGAACAGATACGCAGTATTTT. It is translated as CASSEAPGLARTDTQYF.